In its sample, the clone carrying this T cell receptor beta chain was seen a few times. This sample is part of a study of blood T cells in healthy people across ages. Per germline, CDR1 SNHLY and CDR2 FYNNEI. V lost 5 bases to trimming and J lost 0 bases, with 14 bases between them. This CDR3 region has 15 residues. The authors extracted at least 6 micrograms of total RNA per sample. The authors ran a second PCR of roughly 6 to 12 cycles using a sample-barcoded 5' primer and a J-beta primer mix. Every cDNA molecule bore a tag from a template-switch adaptor containing 12 random nucleotides. A single record per CDR3 protein comes from TCRdb applying MiXCR to the 5' RACE reads. The data contain over 500,000 distinct CDR3 sequences, around 50% of them singletons.

The sample was blood. This chain links TRBV2 with TRBJ2-7, with TRBD1 as a possible D gene (5 bases). The clonotype comes from a woman of 80 years or more in good health. CDR3 amino acids: CASSFLGRSSYEQYF. CDR3 bases: TGTGCCAGCAGTTTTTTGGGGCGGAGCTCCTACGAGCAGTACTTC. Full variable domain (missing parts from reference TRBV2 and TRBJ2-7): EPEVTQTPSHQVTQMGQEVILRCVPISNHLYFYWYRQILGQKVEFLVSFYNNEISEKSEIFDDQFSVERPDGSNFTLKIRSTKLEDSAMYFCASSFLGRSSYEQYFGPGTRLTVT.